A selection of T cell receptor beta chains follows, all from one sample in a study of T cell clones after liver transplantation. The protocol was immunoSEQ multiplex PCR, while the TCRdb copy is restricted to in-frame clones and leaves out a portion. The data hold fewer than 70,000 clones, with about 70% observed a single time. The sample consisted of CD4+ T cells from blood, taken before liver transplant. These receptors originate from a human donor who received a liver transplant. The CDR3 runs from the conserved cysteine through the conserved F or W. D genes are given only for firm matches. Clone size is given for some rows only: seen once, a few or many times, or a class if the clone is expanded.

CDR3nt | CDR3aa | abundance | j_gene | v_gene | d_gene
TGTGCCAGCAGTTCTAAAGGACAGGGAGGAAGAAACATTCAGTACTTC | CASSSKGQGGRNIQYF | - | TRBJ2-4 | TRBV6-5 | TRBD1
TGTGCCAGCAGCCGGAGGTCTCGGAGGTCTGGGGCCAACGTCCTGACTTTC | CASSRRSRRSGANVLTF | - | TRBJ2-6 | TRBV5-6 | -
TGTGCCATCAGCCCGGGACAGGGGGCAAATGAGCAGTTCTTC | CAISPGQGANEQFF | - | TRBJ2-1 | TRBV10-3 | TRBD1
TGTGCCAGCAGGCCAAGGCAGTTAAAATCAGGAGATACGCAGTATTTT | CASRPRQLKSGDTQYF | - | TRBJ2-3 | TRBV11-2 | -
TGTGCCACCAGCAGGGACAGGGGGAATCAGCCCCAGCATTTT | CATSRDRGNQPQHF | once | TRBJ1-5 | TRBV15 | TRBD1
TGTGCCAGCAGTGTGGACAGGGGAAATCAGCCCCAGCATTTT | CASSVDRGNQPQHF | few | TRBJ1-5 | TRBV6-1 | TRBD1
TGCGCCAGCAGCTTGGTACCGCGGGGCACTGAAGCTTTCTTT | CASSLVPRGTEAFF | - | TRBJ1-1 | TRBV5-1 | -
TGTGCCAGCAGTCGGACGGAGGACTCCTACAATGAGCAGTTCTTC | CASSRTEDSYNEQFF | few | TRBJ2-1 | TRBV7-8 | -
TGTGCCAGCAGTTCCAACAGGGGCCAGGGACCCCAGCATTTT | CASSSNRGQGPQHF | - | TRBJ1-5 | TRBV27 | TRBD1
TGTGCCAGCAGTGGATGGGGGGATTCAGAGACCCAGTACTTC | CASSGWGDSETQYF | - | TRBJ2-5 | TRBV2 | -
TGTGCCAGCAGCTTGGGGGGGGGCAGCGATACGCAGTATTTT | CASSLGGGSDTQYF | few | TRBJ2-3 | TRBV5-4 | -
TGTGCCAGCAGTGCCTCCGGGACAGCTAATTACTATGGCTACACCTTC | CASSASGTANYYGYTF | - | TRBJ1-2 | TRBV6-1 | TRBD1
TGTGCCAGCGCCAAGGGGGGCAGGGGGGATCTTGGCTACACCTTC | CASAKGGRGDLGYTF | - | TRBJ1-2 | TRBV27 | TRBD1
TGTGCCAGCAGCGTTGGACTAGCGGGGTACACCGGGGAGCTGTTTTTT | CASSVGLAGYTGELFF | - | TRBJ2-2 | TRBV5-6 | TRBD2
TGTGCCAGCAGTGCGCCGGGGAGGAACACTGAAGCTTTCTTT | CASSAPGRNTEAFF | - | TRBJ1-1 | TRBV6-5 | -
TGTGCCAGCAGCTTAGATCGAATGGGCAGGGCTTACGAGCAGTACTTC | CASSLDRMGRAYEQYF | - | TRBJ2-7 | TRBV7-9 | -
TGTGCCAGCAGTGACGGGATGCATGGCTACACCTTC | CASSDGMHGYTF | - | TRBJ1-2 | TRBV6-1 | -
TGTGCCAGCAGCTTAGTCTCGGGGCGGGGGGGCACAGATACGCAGTATTTT | CASSLVSGRGGTDTQYF | once | TRBJ2-3 | TRBV7-2 | TRBD2
TGTGCCAGCAGCGCCCCGGGACAGGGCTATGGCTACACCTTC | CASSAPGQGYGYTF | - | TRBJ1-2 | TRBV7-9 | TRBD1
TGTGCCAGCAGCGTGAGGCCGGGACAGGGCATTTCACCCCTCCACTTT | CASSVRPGQGISPLHF | once | TRBJ1-6 | TRBV9 | TRBD1
TGTGCCAGCAGTGGGGGTTTGGCGGCTGCAGGGGTATACGAGCAGTACTTC | CASSGGLAAAGVYEQYF | - | TRBJ2-7 | TRBV2 | -
TGTGCCAGTAGACTCGGGCCCACCCAGGGCACTGAAGCTTTCTTT | CASRLGPTQGTEAFF | - | TRBJ1-1 | TRBV19 | -
TGTGCCAGCAGCTTGGACTCCCAAGGACCCAGGGTGCAGTATTTT | CASSLDSQGPRVQYF | - | TRBJ2-3 | TRBV5-4 | -
TGTGCCAGCAGTGAATCCCCAGGTCCAAAACTGTTTTTT | CASSESPGPKLFF | medium-sized | TRBJ1-4 | TRBV25-1 | -
TGTGCCAGCAGCTTAGTGGACAGGGGGCTTTCACCCCTCCACTTT | CASSLVDRGLSPLHF | few | TRBJ1-6 | TRBV11-2 | TRBD1
TGTGCCAGCAGCTCGGGGGGCCCTAGGGAGACCCTCCACTTT | CASSSGGPRETLHF | - | TRBJ1-6 | TRBV7-3 | -
TGTGCCAGCAGCCTAGGACAGGGTAATTCACCCCTCCACTTT | CASSLGQGNSPLHF | - | TRBJ1-6 | TRBV5-7 | TRBD1
TGTGCCAGCAGCGCGGGGTTCGCGACTAATGAAAAACTGTTTTTT | CASSAGFATNEKLFF | many | TRBJ1-4 | TRBV9 | -
TGTGCCAGCAGCCCAAATCAGGGGGCGCAGTATTTT | CASSPNQGAQYF | - | TRBJ2-3 | TRBV7-3 | TRBD1
TGCAGCGTTGCCAAAGGGGATTTGAAGTACTTC | CSVAKGDLKYF | - | TRBJ2-7 | TRBV29-1 | -
TGTGCCAGCTCCCCCTGGGGAGTCCTCCGGGACGAGCAGTACTTC | CASSPWGVLRDEQYF | once | TRBJ2-7 | TRBV18 | -
TGTGCCAGCAGTCCTATGGGACAGGGATTCAATCAGCCCCAGCATTTT | CASSPMGQGFNQPQHF | - | TRBJ1-5 | TRBV28 | TRBD1
TGTGCCAGTAGTACAACCGGGACACCGAGCAAAAACATTCAGTACTTC | CASSTTGTPSKNIQYF | - | TRBJ2-4 | TRBV19 | -
TGTGCCAGCAGTCCTTTTGGGCCAGGGGTTAATCAGCCCCAGCATTTT | CASSPFGPGVNQPQHF | - | TRBJ1-5 | TRBV28 | -
TGTGCCAGCAGTGAAGGTTCCCTGAGCTCCTACAATGAGCAGTTCTTC | CASSEGSLSSYNEQFF | - | TRBJ2-1 | TRBV6-1 | -
TGTGCCACCAGCCCTCGACAGGTGCCAGGCGGCTACACCTTC | CATSPRQVPGGYTF | - | TRBJ1-2 | TRBV15 | -
TGTGCCAGCAGTTACTACCTCGGACAGGCTAATTCACCCCTCCACTTT | CASSYYLGQANSPLHF | many | TRBJ1-6 | TRBV6-5 | TRBD1
TGTGCCAGCAGCTTATTTGGGGGCAGGGAGCTGTTTTTT | CASSLFGGRELFF | - | TRBJ2-2 | TRBV11-2 | -
TGCGCCAGCAGCCCAACAGGGGAAACCTACAATGAGCAGTTCTTC | CASSPTGETYNEQFF | - | TRBJ2-1 | TRBV5-1 | TRBD1
TGTGCCAGGATTTCCGGACTCGTCAATCAGCCCCAGCATTTT | CARISGLVNQPQHF | - | TRBJ1-5 | TRBV19 | -
TGTGCCAGCAGCTTACCCCTCCGACAGGGGGCTTCATTCCTCGAGCAGTACTTC | CASSLPLRQGASFLEQYF | - | TRBJ2-7 | TRBV11-2 | TRBD1
TGTGCCAGCAGCCCCCGGAACACTGAAGCTTTCTTT | CASSPRNTEAFF | - | TRBJ1-1 | TRBV9 | -
TGTGCCAGCAGCCACGCCGGGACAGGAAGCAACGAGCAGTACTTC | CASSHAGTGSNEQYF | - | TRBJ2-7 | TRBV5-4 | TRBD1
TGTGCCAGCAGCTTAGGCCTGGAGACGAACACAGATACGCAGTATTTT | CASSLGLETNTDTQYF | - | TRBJ2-3 | TRBV11-3 | -
TGCGCCACTCAACGGGGGGCAGGGAGCTCCTACGAGCAGTACTTC | CATQRGAGSSYEQYF | few | TRBJ2-7 | TRBV5-1 | -
TGTGCCAGCCTTCTGTCTAGGGGGATGACAGATACGCAGTATTTT | CASLLSRGMTDTQYF | - | TRBJ2-3 | TRBV6-1 | -
TGTGCCAGCTCGCTCAGGATTGATAATTCACCCCTCCACTTT | CASSLRIDNSPLHF | few | TRBJ1-6 | TRBV18 | -
TGCGCCAGCAGCCCAGAGAGACAGCCGCCCTATGGCTACACCTTC | CASSPERQPPYGYTF | - | TRBJ1-2 | TRBV4-1 | -
TGTGCCAGCAGTTTAAGTAGGGGCAGCTTCCTCTATGGCTACACCTTC | CASSLSRGSFLYGYTF | once | TRBJ1-2 | TRBV28 | -
TGTGCCAGCAGTTCGTCGGAGACCCAGTACTTC | CASSSSETQYF | - | TRBJ2-5 | TRBV28 | -
TGTGCCAGCAGCTTCAGGCGGGATGAAAAACTGTTTTTT | CASSFRRDEKLFF | - | TRBJ1-4 | TRBV7-9 | -
TGCGCCAGCAGAGGTTTGCGGGGGAGGGATGAGCAGTTCTTC | CASRGLRGRDEQFF | once | TRBJ2-1 | TRBV4-1 | TRBD2
TGTGCCAGCAGTTACTCTTTGGGCAGAGGGACAGATACGCAGTATTTT | CASSYSLGRGTDTQYF | - | TRBJ2-3 | TRBV6-5 | -
TGCGCCAGCAAGTTTGACAGGGATCATGGCTACACCTTC | CASKFDRDHGYTF | few | TRBJ1-2 | TRBV5-1 | TRBD1
TGTGCCAGTAGTATACCTAGCGGGGGGGAAAATTTCTACAATGAGCAGTTCTTC | CASSIPSGGENFYNEQFF | - | TRBJ2-1 | TRBV19 | TRBD2
TGTGCCAGTAGCACTTCCCGACAGGGGGGGAAAAAGACCCAGTACTTC | CASSTSRQGGKKTQYF | - | TRBJ2-5 | TRBV19 | TRBD1
TGTGCCAGCAGTTGGCAGTCCAATCAGCCCCAGCATTTT | CASSWQSNQPQHF | - | TRBJ1-5 | TRBV27 | -
TGCGCCAGCAGCTTTGACAATTCCTACAATGAGCAGTTCTTC | CASSFDNSYNEQFF | few | TRBJ2-1 | TRBV5-1 | -
TGTGCCAGCAGTGCATCAACACCGGGGTATCAGCCCCAGCATTTT | CASSASTPGYQPQHF | - | TRBJ1-5 | TRBV2 | -